Shown below are 18 T cell receptor beta chains from a single sample sequenced in a study of blood T cell repertoires in COVID-19. The assay was immunoSEQ multiplex PCR, and TCRdb's table has in-frame clones only and misses some. The sample carries 200,000 to 250,000 clones, over 75% recorded once. The material sequenced was peripheral blood. These receptors were obtained from a man between 45 and 60 years old with acute or convalescent COVID-19.

The chain combines TRBV10-3 with TRBJ1-5, with no clear D. Germline V gene lookup returns CDR1 ENHRY and CDR2 SYGVKD. This CDR3 comprises 13 residues. The V end was cut by 6 bases, the J end by 7 bases, with 13 bases between. CDR3 region: CAIRPEGGQPQHF. In DNA, the CDR3 is TGTGCCATCAGGCCAGAAGGCGGCCAGCCCCAGCATTTT.

The chain has TRBV6-5 and TRBJ1-5; weak D call: TRBD1 (5 bases). Trimming shortened V by 9 bases and J by 11 bases, and 17 bases separated the two germline ends. This CDR3 contains 12 residues. Per the germline V gene, CDR1 is MNHEY and CDR2 is SVGAGI. This CDR3 is CASDDGRGTQHF. The CDR3 DNA follows: TGTGCCAGTGACGATGGAAGGGGAACCCAGCATTTT.

As to this clone: Other DNA sequences within the sample encode an identical CDR3. The rearrangement links TRBV5-1 to TRBJ2-5; D possibly corresponds to TRBD1 (6 bases). The germline gives CDR1 SGHRS, CDR2 YFSETQ. The CDR3 sequence is 14 residues long. Trimming took off 0 bases at V and 3 bases at J, with 9 bases between the two ends. CDR3 sequence (DNA): TGCGCCAGCAGCTTGGGGACAGCGAAAGAGACCCAGTACTTC. Its protein is CASSLGTAKETQYF.

The V gene is TRBV5-1, the J gene TRBJ1-1; 11 positions agree with TRBD1. CDR3 length: 17 residues. The germline V gene has CDR1 SGHRS and CDR2 YFSETQ. J was trimmed by 1 base and V by 5 bases; bases with no gene match: 10. The CDR3 region has the DNA TGCGCCAGCAGACGCTCGGCTGGGACAGGGGGGAACACTGAAGCTTTCTTT. Protein sequence: CASRRSAGTGGNTEAFF. The entire variable domain, with the rest obtained from reference TRBV5-1 and TRBJ1-1, is as follows: KAGVTQTPRYLIKTRGQQVTLSCSPISGHRSVSWYQQTPGQGLQFLFEYFSETQRNKGNFPGRFSGRQFSNSRSEMNVSTLELGDSALYLCASRRSAGTGGNTEAFFGQGTRLTVV.

J is TRBJ2-7 and V is TRBV6-5, with D unclear. This CDR3 comprises 13 residues. Trimming removed 7 bases at V and 13 bases at J, with 23 bases between. CDR1 and CDR2 from the germline V gene are MNHEY and SVGAGI. The CDR3 DNA follows: TGTGCCAGCAAAGATGTCCTCAGTGACCAGGAATACTTC. Translated, it gives CASKDVLSDQEYF.

The J gene is TRBJ2-3, the V gene TRBV7-2; TRBD1 is a possible D gene (5 bases). Germline V lookup: CDR1 SGHTA, CDR2 FQGNSA. The CDR3 is 14 amino acids. Trimming took 1 base from V and 3 from J, leaving 8 bases between them. The DNA of the CDR3 is TGTGCCAGCAGCTTAGACCAGGGTACAGATACGCAGTATTTT. Encoded protein: CASSLDQGTDTQYF.

The chain recombines TRBV13 with TRBJ1-1; perhaps TRBD1 as D (5 bases). Between the trimmed V and J ends, which lost 6 bases and 9 bases, there was a span of 11 bases. CDR3 length equals 11 residues. Looked up from germline, CDR1 is PRHDT and CDR2 is FYEKMQ (reference sequence). The CDR3 region has the DNA TGTGCCAGCAGGCTAGGGGTTAAAGCTTTCTTT. It specifies CASRLGVKAFF.

The V gene is TRBV25-1, the J gene TRBJ2-1; no clear D. The V gene's germline CDR1 is MGHDK and CDR2 SYGVNS. Trimming left V 3 bases short and J 0 bases short, with 9 bases between. The CDR3 is 15 amino acids. The CDR3 region is CASSDFLSSYNEQFF. CDR3 bases: TGTGCCAGCAGTGACTTTTTGAGCTCCTACAATGAGCAGTTCTTC.

This chain joins TRBV28 and TRBJ2-7; 9 bases match TRBD1. CDR3 length: 14 residues. Trimming removed 4 bases from V and 2 bases from J; junction bases left unmatched: 3. The germline V gene encodes CDR1 MDHEN and CDR2 SYDVKM. CDR3 protein: CASSSGTGPYEQYF. The CDR3 DNA sequence: TGTGCCAGCAGTTCCGGGACAGGGCCCTACGAGCAGTACTTC.

The chain links TRBV11-2 to TRBJ1-3; weak D call: TRBD1 (6 bases). V was clipped by 5 bases and J by 0 bases, with 23 bases between them. CDR1 and CDR2 (germline): SGHAT, FQNNGV. This CDR3 comprises 19 residues. In DNA, the CDR3 is TGTGCCAGCAGCCGCGGACAGCCGGTTCTTGACAACTCTGGAAACACCATATATTTT. Translating gives CASSRGQPVLDNSGNTIYF.

The chain is built from TRBV10-1 and TRBJ2-7, with D possibly TRBD1 on 6 matching bases. Germline V CDR1 and CDR2: WNHNN, SYGVQD (reference sequence). CDR3 length: 12 amino acids. V lost 5 bases and J lost 4, with 9 bases in between. Written as DNA, the CDR3 is TGCGCCAGCAGTAACACAGGGTACGAGCAGTACTTC. It codes for CASSNTGYEQYF.

This rearrangement joins TRBV25-1 to TRBJ2-7; possible D gene TRBD2, 5 bases. CDR1 and CDR2 (germline): MGHDK, SYGVNS. CDR3 size: 15 residues. V lost 10 bases and J lost 1, with 20 bases in between. The CDR3 region has the DNA TGTGCCACTCAGCAGTCGGGGAAGGGATCCTACGAGCAGTACTTC. Protein sequence: CATQQSGKGSYEQYF.

This clone appeared a single time. CDR3 bases: TGTGCCAGCAGCTCTAGGACGGGGTATGGCTACACCTTC. Translated: CASSSRTGYGYTF. The genes are TRBV11-2 and TRBJ1-2; D is uncertain. Germline CDR1 SGHAT, CDR2 FQNNGV. V was clipped by 4 bases and J by 5 bases, with 11 bases between them. This CDR3 spans 13 amino acids.

This rearrangement joins TRBV4-1 to TRBJ2-2; D remains ambiguous. Trimming cost V 3 bases and J 6 bases, with 23 bases left between them. This CDR3 is built from 18 residues. The germline V gene has CDR1 MGHRA and CDR2 YSYEKL. DNA for the CDR3: TGCGCCAGCAGCCATTCAAGCATAGTTCCTCCTCCTCCCGGGGAGCTGTTTTTT. It is translated as CASSHSSIVPPPPGELFF.

This clone appeared a few times. V is TRBV20-1 and J is TRBJ2-2; D is uncertain. CDR1 and CDR2 (germline): DFQATT, SNEGSKA (reference sequence). CDR3 size: 10 residues. The ends were cut back, 7 bases at V and 4 bases at J, with 4 bases in the middle. The CDR3 is CSGSTGELFF. The CDR3 DNA sequence: TGCAGTGGGAGCACCGGGGAGCTGTTTTTT.

This clone was detected only a few times. V usage is TRBV12-3 or TRBV12-4 and J usage is TRBJ2-2; D possibly corresponds to TRBD2 (5 bases). The V end was cut by 8 bases, the J end by 3 bases, with 7 bases between. The CDR3 runs 12 residues. CDR3 nucleotides: TGTGCCAGCCACGGGGACACCGGGGAGCTGTTTTTT. Translation gives CASHGDTGELFF.

V usage is TRBV15 and J usage is TRBJ1-6; TRBD1 agrees at 8 bases. The CDR3 is 16 amino acids. V lost 2 bases and J lost 7; bases outside the gene matches: 7. Germline values: CDR1 LNHNV, CDR2 YYDKDF (reference sequence). For the CDR3, the DNA is TGTGCCACCAGCAGAAACCCGGGACAGGAGAATTCACCCCTCCACTTT. Its protein product is CATSRNPGQENSPLHF. Combining the CDR3 with reference TRBV15 and TRBJ1-6 gives the whole variable domain DAMVIQNPRYQVTQFGKPVTLSCSQTLNHNVMYWYQQKSSQAPKLLFHYYDKDFNNEADTPDNFQSRRPNTSFCFLDIRSPGLGDTAMYLCATSRNPGQENSPLHFGNGTRLTVT.

This clone turned up a few times. V gene TRBV4-2 combines with J gene TRBJ1-2; 7 nucleotides line up with TRBD1. The CDR3 totals 16 residues. The V gene's germline CDR1 is LGHNA and CDR2 YNFKEQ. Trimming removed 0 bases from V and 4 bases from J; junction bases left unmatched: 8. The CDR3 coding sequence is TGTGCCAGCAGCCAAGATCTTAACAGGGGTACCTATGGCTACACCTTC. Amino acids: CASSQDLNRGTYGYTF.